The 10 T cell receptor beta chains below all came from one sample that was sequenced in a study of CD8 T cells in ankylosing spondylitis. Study outcomes and limitations: What seemed typical of ankylosing spondylitis blood was a TCR beta motif built from eight highly homologous variants.

Using its own MiXCR run on the 5' RACE reads, TCRdb lists one record per CDR3 protein. The sample lists 700,000 to 1,000,000 distinct CDR3 sequences, 10% to 15% occurring once. Antigen specificity for these receptors is unknown. Sequenced input: blood, either unsorted or a sorted T cell fraction (not recorded which). The receptors come from a male donor with ankylosing spondylitis.

This clonotype was seen repeatedly, ten times or more. The junction departs from the called germline gene at one end, perhaps through a read error. The chain recombines TRBV5-5 with TRBJ2-4; TRBD1 aligns across 8 bases. CDR3 length: 12 amino acids. The V gene's germline CDR1 is SGHKS and CDR2 YYEKEE (reference sequence). As DNA, the CDR3 is TGTGCCAGCAGCTTCCGGGACAGGAACGAGGACTTC. Encoded protein: CASSFRDRNEDF.

The V gene is TRBV4-3, the J gene TRBJ1-1; D is possibly TRBD1 (6 bases). V dropped 2 bases and J dropped 4 bases, with 14 bases sitting between them. CDR3 length: 15 amino acids. Germline lookup yields CDR1 LGHNA and CDR2 YSLEER. The CDR3 DNA is TGCGCCAGCAGCCAAACAGACAGGTCGGCCACTGAAGCTTTCTTT. As protein: CASSQTDRSATEAFF.

The chain recombines TRBV20-1 with TRBJ1-5; D perhaps matches TRBD1 (5 bases). The CDR3 sequence is 13 residues long. CDR1 DFQATT and CDR2 SNEGSKA come from the germline V gene (reference sequence). The V end lost 3 bases, the J end lost 2 bases, and 8 bases lay between the germline ends. Written as DNA, the CDR3 is TGCAGTGCTAGTTTGGGGGGCAATCAGCCCCAGCATTTT. Encoded protein: CSASLGGNQPQHF.

The CDR3 nucleotides are TGCGCCAGCAGCCTGTCGGGACAGGGGGACACAGATACGCAGTATTTT. This codes for CASSLSGQGDTDTQYF. The chain carries TRBV5-1 and TRBJ2-3; 11 bases align to TRBD1. Germline CDR1 reads SGHRS; CDR2 reads YFSETQ. This CDR3 has 16 residues. Trimming took 4 bases from V and 2 from J; bases not matched to a gene: 6.

This clonotype turned up a few times. The V gene is TRBV20-1, the J gene TRBJ2-2, with D uncertain. There are 14 residues in the CDR3. The germline gives CDR1 DFQATT, CDR2 SNEGSKA (reference sequence). V was pared by 3 bases and J by 2 bases, with 10 bases between. The chain's CDR3 is CSARFSLNTGELFF. In DNA, the CDR3 is TGCAGTGCTAGGTTCAGCCTAAACACCGGGGAGCTGTTTTTT.

The CDR3 DNA is TGCGCCAGCAGCAGCCGGGGACAGCAGGCCGGCTACGAGCAGTACTTC. The encoded protein is CASSSRGQQAGYEQYF. The chain uses TRBV5-1 and TRBJ2-7; 7 bases are shared with TRBD1. This CDR3 is built from 16 residues. Trimming took 4 bases from V and 3 from J; bases not matched to a gene: 13. Germline CDR1 is SGHRS and CDR2 is YFSETQ.

This clonotype was counted only a few times. The chain couples TRBV20-1 to TRBJ2-3; 12 bases fit TRBD2. CDR3 length: 21 amino acids. Losses at the gene ends were 2 bases for V and 2 bases for J; bases not matched to a gene: 20. Germline CDR1 reads DFQATT; CDR2 reads SNEGSKA (reference sequence). CDR3 DNA sequence: TGCAGTGCTAGACCCCCCGGCGTTGGGACTAGCGGGCGTCTACTCACAGATACGCAGTATTTT. The encoded protein is CSARPPGVGTSGRLLTDTQYF.

This clonotype has more than one count but fewer than ten. This chain uses TRBV5-4 with TRBJ2-7; 7 bases align to TRBD2. J lost 5 bases, V lost 1 base, and 12 bases had no gene match. Germline V gene sequence: CDR1 SGHNT, CDR2 YYREEE (reference sequence). CDR3 length: 16 amino acids. CDR3 coding DNA: TGTGCCAGCAGCTTGCCCAAGACTAGCCCCCTGAACGAGCAGTACTTC. Translation gives CASSLPKTSPLNEQYF.

The chain uses TRBV29-1 and TRBJ1-1; 9 bases agree with TRBD1. Germline CDR1 is SQVTM and CDR2 is ANQGSEA. CDR3 length: 14 amino acids. The V segment lost 5 bases and the J segment 5 bases; nucleotides outside the gene matches: 9. DNA for the CDR3: TGCAGCGTTTTAAAGGGACAGGGATGGACTGAAGCTTTCTTT. As protein: CSVLKGQGWTEAFF. The whole variable domain, remainder taken from reference TRBV29-1 and TRBJ1-1, is SAVISQKPSRDICQRGTSLTIQCQVDSQVTMMFWYRQQPGQSLTLIATANQGSEATYESGFVIDKFPISRPNLTFSTLTVSNMSPEDSSIYLCSVLKGQGWTEAFFGQGTRLTVV.

Of note for this clonotype: The junction departs from the called germline gene at one end, perhaps through a read error. The chain links TRBV7-7 to TRBJ2-1; 11 positions match TRBD2. This CDR3 comprises 16 residues. Germline V gene lookup returns CDR1 SSHAT and CDR2 FNYEAQ (reference sequence). In DNA form, the CDR3 reads TGTGCTAGCAGCTTAAATCTAGCGGGAGGCGGCAATGAGCAGTTCTTC. It translates to CASSLNLAGGGNEQFF.